These T cell receptor beta chains were read from a single sample in a study of blood T cell repertoires in COVID-19. Using immunoSEQ multiplex PCR, the repertoire was profiled, and TCRdb retains in-frame clones only, with some absent. The table has about 55,000 clones, about four fifths seen once. Material: peripheral blood. The receptors originated from a man older than 75 with COVID-19, enrolled during active disease. CDR3s include the opening cysteine and the closing phenylalanine or tryptophan. The D gene is left open where the match is weak. A row's size may be missing; if present it is once, few, many or a size class.

CDR3aa,CDR3nt,v_gene,j_gene,d_gene,abundance
CASSAGGGSYNEQFF,TGCGCCAGCAGCGCGGGGGGCGGATCCTACAATGAGCAGTTCTTC,TRBV5-1,TRBJ2-1,TRBD2,-
CASRLGGAYTGELFF,TGTGCCAGCCGCCTGGGGGGGGCTTACACCGGGGAGCTGTTTTTT,TRBV28,TRBJ2-2,-,-
CAWSVTGSYEQYF,TGTGCCTGGAGTGTGACAGGGTCCTACGAGCAGTACTTC,TRBV30,TRBJ2-7,TRBD1,-
CASSQSRAGELFF,TGTGCCAGCAGCCAATCGCGGGCCGGGGAGCTGTTTTTT,TRBV3-1/TRBV3-2,TRBJ2-2,-,-
CASSYSAGGLGEQFF,TGTGCCAGCAGTTACTCAGCGGGGGGGCTAGGTGAGCAGTTCTTC,TRBV6-5,TRBJ2-1,TRBD2,-
CASSSRGTGELFF,TGTGCCAGCAGTTCCAGGGGAACCGGGGAGCTGTTTTTT,TRBV28,TRBJ2-2,-,-
CAWSVYRSEKLFF,TGTGCCTGGAGTGTCTACAGGTCTGAAAAACTGTTTTTT,TRBV30,TRBJ1-4,-,few
CASSQDRVYLNSPLHF,TGTGCCAGCAGTCAAGACAGGGTATACCTTAATTCACCCCTCCACTTT,TRBV6-1,TRBJ1-6,TRBD1,-
CASSLGGGGRETQYF,TGTGCCAGCAGCTTGGGGGGCGGCGGGAGAGAGACCCAGTACTTC,TRBV5-6,TRBJ2-5,TRBD2,-
CASTQTSGTGELFF,TGTGCCAGCACCCAGACTAGCGGAACCGGGGAGCTGTTTTTT,TRBV7-8,TRBJ2-2,TRBD2,-
CASSFDRGGQPQHF,TGTGCCAGCAGCTTTGACAGGGGCGGCCAGCCCCAGCATTTT,TRBV7-2,TRBJ1-5,TRBD1,-
CASSLANVGGTEAFF,TGTGCCAGCAGCTTAGCGAACGTCGGGGGGACTGAAGCTTTCTTT,TRBV7-9,TRBJ1-1,-,-
CASSPSGSSYNEQFF,TGCGCCAGCAGCCCCAGCGGGAGCTCCTACAATGAGCAGTTCTTC,TRBV10-1,TRBJ2-1,TRBD2,-
CASSDRQGRANGYTF,TGTGCCAGCAGCGACCGACAGGGAAGGGCTAATGGCTACACCTTC,TRBV9,TRBJ1-2,TRBD1,-
CASSHGTRLADTQYF,TGTGCCAGCAGCCACGGGACTAGGTTAGCAGATACGCAGTATTTT,TRBV7-2,TRBJ2-3,TRBD2,-
CSATMGQNYGYTF,TGCAGCGCCACGATGGGACAGAACTATGGCTACACCTTC,TRBV29-1,TRBJ1-2,TRBD1,-
CATSRDAAWDRSYEQYF,TGTGCCACCAGCAGAGATGCGGCCTGGGACAGATCCTACGAGCAGTACTTC,TRBV15,TRBJ2-7,TRBD1,-